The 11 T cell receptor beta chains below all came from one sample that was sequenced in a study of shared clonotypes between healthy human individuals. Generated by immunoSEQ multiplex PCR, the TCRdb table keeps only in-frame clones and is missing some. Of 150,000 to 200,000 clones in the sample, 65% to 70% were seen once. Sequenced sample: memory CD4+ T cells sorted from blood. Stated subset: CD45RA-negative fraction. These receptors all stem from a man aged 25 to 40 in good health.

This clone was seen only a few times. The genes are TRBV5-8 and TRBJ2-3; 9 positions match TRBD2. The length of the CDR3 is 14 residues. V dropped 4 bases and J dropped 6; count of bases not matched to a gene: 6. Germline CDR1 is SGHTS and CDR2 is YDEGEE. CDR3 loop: CASSGSGRPDTQYF. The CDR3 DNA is TGTGCCAGCAGCGGAAGCGGGAGGCCTGATACGCAGTATTTT.

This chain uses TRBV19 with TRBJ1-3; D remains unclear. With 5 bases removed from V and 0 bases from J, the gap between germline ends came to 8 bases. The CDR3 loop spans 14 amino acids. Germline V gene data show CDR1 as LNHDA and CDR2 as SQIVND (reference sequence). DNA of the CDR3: TGTGCCAGTAGTTTTGGCGGCTCTGGAAACACCATATATTTT. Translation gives CASSFGGSGNTIYF.

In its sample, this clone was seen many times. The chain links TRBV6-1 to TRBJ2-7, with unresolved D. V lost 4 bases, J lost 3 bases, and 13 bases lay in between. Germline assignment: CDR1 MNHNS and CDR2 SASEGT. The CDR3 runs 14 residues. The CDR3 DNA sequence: TGTGCCAGCAGTGCCCTAACAGAAAGCTACGAGCAGTACTTC. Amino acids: CASSALTESYEQYF.

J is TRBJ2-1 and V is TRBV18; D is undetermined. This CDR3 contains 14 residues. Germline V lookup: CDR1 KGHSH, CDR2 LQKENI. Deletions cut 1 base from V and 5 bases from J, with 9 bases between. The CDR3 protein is CASSPRRGDNEQFF. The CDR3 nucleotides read TGTGCCAGCTCACCACGGCGTGGAGACAATGAGCAGTTCTTC. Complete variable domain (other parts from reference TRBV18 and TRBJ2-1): NAGVMQNPRHLVRRRGQEARLRCSPMKGHSHVYWYRQLPEEGLKFMVYLQKENIIDESGMPKERFSAEFPKEGPSILRIQQVVRGDSAAYFCASSPRRGDNEQFFGPGTRLTVL.

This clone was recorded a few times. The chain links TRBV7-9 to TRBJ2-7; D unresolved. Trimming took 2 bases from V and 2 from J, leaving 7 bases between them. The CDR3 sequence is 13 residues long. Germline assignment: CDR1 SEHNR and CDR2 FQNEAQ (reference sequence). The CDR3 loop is CASSLSLTYEQYF. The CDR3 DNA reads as TGTGCCAGCAGCTTATCCCTAACCTACGAGCAGTACTTC.

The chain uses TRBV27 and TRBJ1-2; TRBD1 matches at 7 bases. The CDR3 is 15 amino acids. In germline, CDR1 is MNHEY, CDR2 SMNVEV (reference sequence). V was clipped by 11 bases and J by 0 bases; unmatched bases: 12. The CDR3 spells CASHRGGPSNYGYTF. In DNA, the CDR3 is TGTGCCTCACACAGGGGAGGCCCCTCTAACTATGGCTACACCTTC.

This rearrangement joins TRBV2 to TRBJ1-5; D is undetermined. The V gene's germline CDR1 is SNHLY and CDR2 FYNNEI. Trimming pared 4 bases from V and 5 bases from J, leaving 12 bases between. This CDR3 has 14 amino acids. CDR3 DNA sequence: TGTGCCAGCAGTGTCGTGGCACGGGATCAGCCCCAGCATTTT. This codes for CASSVVARDQPQHF. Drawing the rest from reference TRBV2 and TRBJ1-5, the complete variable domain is EPEVTQTPSHQVTQMGQEVILRCVPISNHLYFYWYRQILGQKVEFLVSFYNNEISEKSEIFDDQFSVERPDGSNFTLKIRSTKLEDSAMYFCASSVVARDQPQHFGDGTRLSIL.

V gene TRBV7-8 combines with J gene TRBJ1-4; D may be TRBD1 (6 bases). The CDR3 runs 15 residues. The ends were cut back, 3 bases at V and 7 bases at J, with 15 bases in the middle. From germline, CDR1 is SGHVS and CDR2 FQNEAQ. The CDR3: CASSFTGIRGEKLFF. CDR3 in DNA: TGTGCCAGCAGCTTTACAGGGATCAGGGGTGAAAAACTGTTTTTT.

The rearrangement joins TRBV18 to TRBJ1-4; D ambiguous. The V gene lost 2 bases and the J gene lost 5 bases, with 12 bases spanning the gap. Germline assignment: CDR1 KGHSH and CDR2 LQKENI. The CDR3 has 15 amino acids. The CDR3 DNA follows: TGTGCCAGCTCACCAAGGCAGGTTGAAAATGAAAAACTGTTTTTT. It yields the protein CASSPRQVENEKLFF. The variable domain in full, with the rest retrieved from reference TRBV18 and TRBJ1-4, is NAGVMQNPRHLVRRRGQEARLRCSPMKGHSHVYWYRQLPEEGLKFMVYLQKENIIDESGMPKERFSAEFPKEGPSILRIQQVVRGDSAAYFCASSPRQVENEKLFFGSGTQLSVL.

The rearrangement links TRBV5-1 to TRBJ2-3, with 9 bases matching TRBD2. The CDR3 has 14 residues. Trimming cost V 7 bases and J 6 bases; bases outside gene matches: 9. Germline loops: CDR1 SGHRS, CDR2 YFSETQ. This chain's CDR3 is CASRGGRAGDTQYF. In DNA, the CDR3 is TGCGCCAGCCGCGGCGGGAGGGCCGGGGATACGCAGTATTTT.

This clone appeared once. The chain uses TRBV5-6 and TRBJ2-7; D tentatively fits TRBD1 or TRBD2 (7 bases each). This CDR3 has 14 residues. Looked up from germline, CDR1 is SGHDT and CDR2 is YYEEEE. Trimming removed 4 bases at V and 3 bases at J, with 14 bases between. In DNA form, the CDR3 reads TGTGCCAGCAGCCCCGGGGGGACAGACTACGAGCAGTACTTC. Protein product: CASSPGGTDYEQYF.